The clone carrying this TCR beta chain came up many times. What it binds is unknown. TCRdb passed the reads through MiXCR, listing each CDR3 protein once. The profile shows hundreds of thousands of distinct CDR3 sequences, 24% of them singletons. The sample belongs to a study of T cell repertoires in cytomegalovirus infection. For the study at large: Matching HLA type and CMV infection were both indicated by public TCR beta signatures.

The germline V gene encodes CDR1 MDHEN and CDR2 SYDVKM. Trimming shortened V by 2 bases and J by 2 bases, and 7 bases separated the two germline ends. CDR3 size: 13 residues. Overall study results and limits: The response measured ex vivo was dominated by TCR beta clonotypes (HLA-C-restricted and CMV-specific).

This chain uses TRBV28 with TRBJ2-7; D is undetermined. The sequenced sample was CD8+ T cells from PBMCs. The sequence was collected from a human donor in good health (CMV status not recorded). Some clones in this sample may be carry-over from other donors' samples. Here the CDR3 DNA reads TGTGCCAGCAGTTTAGACCGAACCTACGAGCAGTACGTC. Protein: CASSLDRTYEQYV.